Sequencing of this T cell receptor (beta chain) was carried out in a study of blood T cell repertoires in COVID-19. Study-wide background: Sites in the United States, Italy and Spain provided acute and convalescent COVID-19 samples. Nucleic acid was either cDNA or gDNA, and it came from T cells, B-cell-depleted T cells, or PBMCs.

Sequencing was performed with immunoSEQ multiplex PCR; in TCRdb, only in-frame clones are kept and a portion is missing. The table has 400,000 or so clones, 90% seen once; the top ten hold approximately 0.65%. In germline, CDR1 is MDHEN, CDR2 SYDVKM. This CDR3 has 13 residues. J lost 5 bases, V lost 11 bases, and 10 bases had no gene match. The sequence was collected from a man aged 18 to 30 who had recovered from COVID-19. The rearrangement uses TRBV28 and TRBJ1-2; 8 positions agree with TRBD1. Material: PBMCs or T cells enriched from blood (not recorded which). The CDR3 reads CAVNPGQEYGYTF. The DNA for the CDR3 is TGTGCCGTCAATCCGGGACAGGAATATGGCTACACCTTC.